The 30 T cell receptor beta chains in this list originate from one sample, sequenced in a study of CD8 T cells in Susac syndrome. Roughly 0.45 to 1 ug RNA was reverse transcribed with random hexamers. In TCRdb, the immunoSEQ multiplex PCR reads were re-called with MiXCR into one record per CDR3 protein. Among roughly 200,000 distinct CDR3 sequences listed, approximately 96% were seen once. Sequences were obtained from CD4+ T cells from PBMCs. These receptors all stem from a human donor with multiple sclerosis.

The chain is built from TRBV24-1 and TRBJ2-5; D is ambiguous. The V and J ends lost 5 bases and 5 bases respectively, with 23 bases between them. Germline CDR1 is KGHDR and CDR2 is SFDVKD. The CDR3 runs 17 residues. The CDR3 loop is CATSGSAADLSWETQYF. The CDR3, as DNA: TGTGCCACCAGTGGCTCGGCAGCCGACCTATCGTGGGAGACCCAGTACTTC.

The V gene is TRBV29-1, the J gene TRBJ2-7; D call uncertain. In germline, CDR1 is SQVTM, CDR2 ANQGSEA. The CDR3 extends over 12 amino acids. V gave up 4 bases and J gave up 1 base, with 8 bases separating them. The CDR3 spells CSVGVGSYEQYF. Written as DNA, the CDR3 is TGCAGCGTTGGGGTTGGGTCCTACGAGCAGTACTTC.

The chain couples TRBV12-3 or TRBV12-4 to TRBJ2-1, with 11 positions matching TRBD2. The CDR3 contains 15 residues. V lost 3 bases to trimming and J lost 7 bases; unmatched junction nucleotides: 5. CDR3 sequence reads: CASSFSGGAVNEQFF. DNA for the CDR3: TGTGCCAGCAGTTTTAGCGGGGGGGCAGTTAATGAGCAGTTCTTC.

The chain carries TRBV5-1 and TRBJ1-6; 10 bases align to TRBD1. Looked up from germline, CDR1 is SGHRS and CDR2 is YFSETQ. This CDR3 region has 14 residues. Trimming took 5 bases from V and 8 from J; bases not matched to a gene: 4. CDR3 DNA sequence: TGCGCCAGCAGGGCCGGGACAGGGGATTCACCCCTCCACTTT. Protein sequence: CASRAGTGDSPLHF.

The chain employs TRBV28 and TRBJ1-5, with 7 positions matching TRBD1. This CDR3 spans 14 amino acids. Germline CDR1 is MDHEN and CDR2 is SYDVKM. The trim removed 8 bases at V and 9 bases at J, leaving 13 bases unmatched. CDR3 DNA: TGTGCCAGCTTCAAAGGGGGCCGAGGTGTGCCCCAGCATTTT. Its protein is CASFKGGRGVPQHF.

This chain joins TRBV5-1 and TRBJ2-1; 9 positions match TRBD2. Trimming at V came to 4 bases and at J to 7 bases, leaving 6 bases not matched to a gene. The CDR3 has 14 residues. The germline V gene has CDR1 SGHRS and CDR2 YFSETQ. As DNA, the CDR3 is TGCGCCAGCAGCAGCGGGGGGAGTAAAAATGAGCAGTTCTTC. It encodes CASSSGGSKNEQFF.

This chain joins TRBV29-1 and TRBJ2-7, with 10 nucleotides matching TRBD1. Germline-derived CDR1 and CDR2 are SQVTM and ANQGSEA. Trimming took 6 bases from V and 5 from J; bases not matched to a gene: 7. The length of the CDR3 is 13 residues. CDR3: CSVETGTGDEQYF. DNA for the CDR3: TGCAGCGTCGAAACCGGGACAGGGGACGAGCAGTACTTC.

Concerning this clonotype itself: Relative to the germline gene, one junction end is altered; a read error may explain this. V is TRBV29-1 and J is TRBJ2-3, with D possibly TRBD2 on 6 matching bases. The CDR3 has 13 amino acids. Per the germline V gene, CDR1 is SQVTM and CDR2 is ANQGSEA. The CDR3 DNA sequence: TGCAGTGTTGAGCGCGGGGGCACAGATACGCAGTATTTT. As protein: CSVERGGTDTQYF.

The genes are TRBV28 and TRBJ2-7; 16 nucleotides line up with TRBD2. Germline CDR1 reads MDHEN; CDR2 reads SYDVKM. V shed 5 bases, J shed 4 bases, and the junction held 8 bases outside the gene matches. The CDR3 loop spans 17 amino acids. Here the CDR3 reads CASSPGTSGGARYEQYF. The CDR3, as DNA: TGTGCCAGCAGTCCGGGGACTAGCGGGGGGGCTCGATACGAGCAGTACTTC.

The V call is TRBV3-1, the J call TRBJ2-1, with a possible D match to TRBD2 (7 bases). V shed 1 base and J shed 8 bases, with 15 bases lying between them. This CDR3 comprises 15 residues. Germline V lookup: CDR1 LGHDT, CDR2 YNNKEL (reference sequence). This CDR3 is CASSQAGGLGDEQFF. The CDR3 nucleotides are TGTGCCAGCAGCCAAGCGGGGGGCTTAGGGGATGAGCAGTTCTTC.

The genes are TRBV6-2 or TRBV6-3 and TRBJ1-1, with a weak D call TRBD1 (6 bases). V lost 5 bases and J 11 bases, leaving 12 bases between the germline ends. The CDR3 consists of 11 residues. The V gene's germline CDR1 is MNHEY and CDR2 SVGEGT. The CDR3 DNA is TGTGCCAGCAGTGACGGACAGATGGCTTTCTTT. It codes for CASSDGQMAFF.

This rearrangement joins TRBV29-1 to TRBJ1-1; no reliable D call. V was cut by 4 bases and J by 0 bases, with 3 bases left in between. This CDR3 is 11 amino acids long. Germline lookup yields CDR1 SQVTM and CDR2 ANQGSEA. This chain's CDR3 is CSVVLNTEAFF. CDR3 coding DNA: TGCAGCGTTGTCTTGAACACTGAAGCTTTCTTT.

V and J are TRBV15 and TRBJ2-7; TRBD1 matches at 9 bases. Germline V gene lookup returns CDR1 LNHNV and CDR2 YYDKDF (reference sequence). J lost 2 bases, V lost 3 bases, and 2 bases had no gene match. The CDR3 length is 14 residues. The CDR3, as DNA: TGTGCCACCAGCAGGGACAGGGGTGCCTACGAGCAGTACTTC. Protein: CATSRDRGAYEQYF.

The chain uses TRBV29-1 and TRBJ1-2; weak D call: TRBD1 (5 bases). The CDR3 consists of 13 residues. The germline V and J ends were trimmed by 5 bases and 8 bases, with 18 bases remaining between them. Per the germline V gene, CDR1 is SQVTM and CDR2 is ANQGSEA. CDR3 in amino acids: CSVWGSYEDGYTF. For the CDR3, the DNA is TGCAGCGTTTGGGGGTCCTACGAAGACGGCTACACCTTC.

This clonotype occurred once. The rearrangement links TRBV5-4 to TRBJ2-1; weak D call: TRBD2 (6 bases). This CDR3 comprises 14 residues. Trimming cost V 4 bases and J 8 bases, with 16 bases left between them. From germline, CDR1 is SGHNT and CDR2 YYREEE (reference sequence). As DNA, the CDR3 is TGTGCCAGCAGCCTAATGGGGGGACGTGATGAGCAGTTCTTC. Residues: CASSLMGGRDEQFF.

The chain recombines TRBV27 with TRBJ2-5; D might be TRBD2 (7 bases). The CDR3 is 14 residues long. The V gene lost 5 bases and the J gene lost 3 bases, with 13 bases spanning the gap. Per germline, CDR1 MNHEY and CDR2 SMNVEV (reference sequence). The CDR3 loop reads CASSPLGGEETQYF. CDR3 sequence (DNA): TGTGCCAGCAGTCCACTAGGGGGGGAAGAGACCCAGTACTTC.

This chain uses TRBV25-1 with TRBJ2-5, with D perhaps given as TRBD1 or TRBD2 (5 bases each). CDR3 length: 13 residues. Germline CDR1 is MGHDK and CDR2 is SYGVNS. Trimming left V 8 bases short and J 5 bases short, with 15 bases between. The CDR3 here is CASWDPVQETQYF. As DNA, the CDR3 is TGTGCCAGCTGGGACCCCGTCCAGGAGACCCAGTACTTC.

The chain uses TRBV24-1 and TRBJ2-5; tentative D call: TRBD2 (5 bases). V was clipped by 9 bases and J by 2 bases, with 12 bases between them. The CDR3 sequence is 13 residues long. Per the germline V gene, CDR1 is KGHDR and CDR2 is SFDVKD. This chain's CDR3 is CATSAGHQETQYF. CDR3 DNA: TGTGCCACCTCCGCGGGTCATCAAGAGACCCAGTACTTC.

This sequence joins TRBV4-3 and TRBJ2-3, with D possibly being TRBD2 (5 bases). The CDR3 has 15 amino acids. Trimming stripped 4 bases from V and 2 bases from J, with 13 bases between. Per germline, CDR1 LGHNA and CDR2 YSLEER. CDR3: CASSPGWLYTDTQYF. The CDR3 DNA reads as TGCGCCAGCAGCCCGGGGTGGCTCTACACAGATACGCAGTATTTT.

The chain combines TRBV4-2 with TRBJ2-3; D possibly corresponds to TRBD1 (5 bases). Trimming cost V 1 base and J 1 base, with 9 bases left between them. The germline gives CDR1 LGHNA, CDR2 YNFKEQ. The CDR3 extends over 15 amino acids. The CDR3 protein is CASSQGGRGTDTQYF. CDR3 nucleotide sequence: TGTGCCAGCAGCCAAGGGGGCCGAGGCACAGATACGCAGTATTTT.

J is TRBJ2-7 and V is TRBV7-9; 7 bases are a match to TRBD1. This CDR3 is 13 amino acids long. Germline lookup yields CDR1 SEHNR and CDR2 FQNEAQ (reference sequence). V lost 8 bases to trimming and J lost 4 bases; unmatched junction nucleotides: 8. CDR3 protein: CASSAPGGYEQYF. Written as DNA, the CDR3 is TGTGCCAGCTCCGCGCCAGGGGGTTACGAGCAGTACTTC.

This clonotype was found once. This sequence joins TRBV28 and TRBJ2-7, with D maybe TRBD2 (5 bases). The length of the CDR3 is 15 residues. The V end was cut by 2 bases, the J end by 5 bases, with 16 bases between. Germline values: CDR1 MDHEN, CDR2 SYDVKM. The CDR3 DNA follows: TGTGCCAGCAGTTTACTTTCCGGGGATGTCAACGAGCAGTACTTC. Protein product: CASSLLSGDVNEQYF.

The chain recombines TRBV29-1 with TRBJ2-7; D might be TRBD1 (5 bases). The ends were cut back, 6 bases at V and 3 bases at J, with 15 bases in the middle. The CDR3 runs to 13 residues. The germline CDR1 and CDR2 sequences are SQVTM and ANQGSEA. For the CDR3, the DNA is TGCAGCGTAGGGGCGGTGGGCCTCTACGAGCAGTACTTC. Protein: CSVGAVGLYEQYF.

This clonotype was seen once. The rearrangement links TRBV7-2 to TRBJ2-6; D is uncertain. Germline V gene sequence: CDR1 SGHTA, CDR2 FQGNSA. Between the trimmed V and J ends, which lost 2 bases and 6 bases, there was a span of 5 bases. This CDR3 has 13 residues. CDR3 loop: CASSLSAANVLTF. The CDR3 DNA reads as TGTGCCAGCAGCTTATCAGCGGCCAACGTCCTGACTTTC.

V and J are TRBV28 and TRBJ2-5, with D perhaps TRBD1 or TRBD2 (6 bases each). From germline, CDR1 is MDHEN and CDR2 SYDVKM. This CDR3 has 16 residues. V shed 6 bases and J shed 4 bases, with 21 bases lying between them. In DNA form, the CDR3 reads TGTGCCAGCAGCCCTCGATTCGGGGGCGCAGGAGAGACCCAGTACTTC. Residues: CASSPRFGGAGETQYF.

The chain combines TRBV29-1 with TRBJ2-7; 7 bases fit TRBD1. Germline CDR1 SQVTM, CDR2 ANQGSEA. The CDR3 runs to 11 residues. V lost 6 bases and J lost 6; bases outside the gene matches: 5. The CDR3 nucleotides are TGCAGCGTCCGGACAGGCGTCGAGCAGTACTTC. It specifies CSVRTGVEQYF.

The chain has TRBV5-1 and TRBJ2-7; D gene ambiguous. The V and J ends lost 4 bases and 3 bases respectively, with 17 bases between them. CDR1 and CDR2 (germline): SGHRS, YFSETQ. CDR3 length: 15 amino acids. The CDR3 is CASSPDAGLYYEQYF. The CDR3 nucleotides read TGCGCCAGCAGCCCGGACGCCGGTCTTTACTACGAGCAGTACTTC. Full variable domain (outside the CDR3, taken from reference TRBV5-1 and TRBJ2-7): KAGVTQTPRYLIKTRGQQVTLSCSPISGHRSVSWYQQTPGQGLQFLFEYFSETQRNKGNFPGRFSGRQFSNSRSEMNVSTLELGDSALYLCASSPDAGLYYEQYFGPGTRLTVT.

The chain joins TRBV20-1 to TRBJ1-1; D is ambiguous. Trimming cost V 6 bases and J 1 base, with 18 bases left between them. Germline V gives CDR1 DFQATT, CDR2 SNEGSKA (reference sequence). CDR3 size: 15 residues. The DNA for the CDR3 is TGCAGTGCCTGCCCCTATGGGCAGCCGAACACTGAAGCTTTCTTT. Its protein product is CSACPYGQPNTEAFF.

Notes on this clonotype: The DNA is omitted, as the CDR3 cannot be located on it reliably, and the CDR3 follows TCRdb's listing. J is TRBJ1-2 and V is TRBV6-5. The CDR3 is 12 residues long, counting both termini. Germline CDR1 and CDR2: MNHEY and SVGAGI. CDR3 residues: CASSFGGGSLTF.

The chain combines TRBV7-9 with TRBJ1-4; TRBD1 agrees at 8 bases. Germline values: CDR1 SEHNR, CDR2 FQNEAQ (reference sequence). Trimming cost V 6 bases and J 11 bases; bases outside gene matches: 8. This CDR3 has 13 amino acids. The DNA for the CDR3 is TGTGCCAGCAGACTAGGACAGGGCGAGAAACTGTTTTTT. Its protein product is CASRLGQGEKLFF.